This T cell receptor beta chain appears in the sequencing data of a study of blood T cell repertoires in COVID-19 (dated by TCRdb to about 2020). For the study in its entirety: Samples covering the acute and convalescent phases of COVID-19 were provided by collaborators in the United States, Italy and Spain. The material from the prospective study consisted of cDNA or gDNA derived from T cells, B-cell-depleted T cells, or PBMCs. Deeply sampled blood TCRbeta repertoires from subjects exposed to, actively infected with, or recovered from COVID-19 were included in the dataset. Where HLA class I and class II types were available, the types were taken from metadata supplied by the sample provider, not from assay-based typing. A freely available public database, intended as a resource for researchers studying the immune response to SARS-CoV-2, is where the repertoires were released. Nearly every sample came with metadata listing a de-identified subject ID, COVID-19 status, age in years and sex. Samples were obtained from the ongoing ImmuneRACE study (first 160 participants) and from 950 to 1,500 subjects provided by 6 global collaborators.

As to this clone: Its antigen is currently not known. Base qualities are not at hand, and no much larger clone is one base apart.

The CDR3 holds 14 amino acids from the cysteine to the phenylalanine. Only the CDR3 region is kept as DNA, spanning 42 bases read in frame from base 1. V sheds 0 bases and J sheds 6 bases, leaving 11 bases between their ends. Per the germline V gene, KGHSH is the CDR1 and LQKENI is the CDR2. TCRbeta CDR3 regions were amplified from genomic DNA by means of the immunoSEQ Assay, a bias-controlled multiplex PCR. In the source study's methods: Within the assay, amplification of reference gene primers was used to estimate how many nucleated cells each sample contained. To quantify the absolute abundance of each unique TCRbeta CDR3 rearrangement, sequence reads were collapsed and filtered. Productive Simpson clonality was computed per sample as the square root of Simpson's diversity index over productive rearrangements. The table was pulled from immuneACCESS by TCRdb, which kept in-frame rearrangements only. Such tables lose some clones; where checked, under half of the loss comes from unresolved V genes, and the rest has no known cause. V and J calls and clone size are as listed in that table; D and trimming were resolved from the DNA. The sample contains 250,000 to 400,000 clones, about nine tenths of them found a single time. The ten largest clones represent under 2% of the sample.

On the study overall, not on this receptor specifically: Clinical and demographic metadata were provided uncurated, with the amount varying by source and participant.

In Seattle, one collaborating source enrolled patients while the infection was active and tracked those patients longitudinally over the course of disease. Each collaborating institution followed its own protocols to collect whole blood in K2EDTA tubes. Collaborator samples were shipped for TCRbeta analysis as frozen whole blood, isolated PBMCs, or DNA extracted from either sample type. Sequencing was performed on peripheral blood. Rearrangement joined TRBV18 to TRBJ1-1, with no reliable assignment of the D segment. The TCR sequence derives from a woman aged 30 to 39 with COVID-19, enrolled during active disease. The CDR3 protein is CASSPPSGSPEAFF. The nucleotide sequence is TGTGCCAGCTCACCACCCTCAGGATCCCCTGAAGCTTTCTTT.